This TCR beta chain was obtained from a study of cytomegalovirus exposure and HLA in healthy donors. Primers: 60 Vbeta forward and 13 Jbeta reverse. Some clones are missing from TCRdb's copy, which holds only in-frame ones; the method was immunoSEQ multiplex PCR. Seen here are approximately 170,000 clones, about 85% observed once, and the top ten hold 1%. Germline V gene lookup returns CDR1 SGDLS and CDR2 YYNGEE. V lost 0 bases and J lost 1; bases outside the gene matches: 4. The length of the CDR3 is 17 residues. The V and J genes are TRBV9 and TRBJ2-4, with TRBD2 matching 10 bases. The sequenced sample consisted of PBMCs. The sequence derives from a boy aged 2-9 years in good health and CMV-seronegative. The CDR3 loop is CASSVGGLADAKNIQYF. CDR3 DNA: TGTGCCAGCAGCGTAGGAGGACTAGCGGACGCCAAAAACATTCAGTACTTC.